This T cell receptor beta chain was recovered during a study of T-cell reconstitution after alpha-beta-depleted transplantation in children. As regards this clonotype: A read error may explain this, as a much larger clone is one base away.

The TCRbeta library was prepared with unique molecular identifiers. TCRdb redid the calling of the PCR reads with MiXCR, one entry per CDR3 protein. This sample has 600,000 to 700,000 distinct CDR3 sequences, with around 17% found just once. The CDR3 is made up of 15 amino acids. Germline CDR1 and CDR2: SGHAT and FQNNGV. Here the sequenced sample was PBMCs from the stem cell graft donor, taken from the stem cell graft. The clonotype comes from a human donor who donated a stem cell graft to a child with acute myeloid leukemia. The J gene is TRBJ1-1, the V gene TRBV11-2; D might be TRBD1 (5 bases). CDR3 DNA: TGTGCCAGCAGCTTAGACCCAGGGTTGAACACTGACGCTTTCTTT. Amino acid sequence: CASSLDPGLNTDAFF.